A selection of T cell receptor beta chains follows, all from one sample in a study of a mutant IDH1 vaccine in newly diagnosed glioma. TCRdb's copy holds only in-frame clones and misses some; the assay was immunoSEQ multiplex PCR. Here the sample spans 45,000 to 55,000 clones, less than 80% being singletons. These receptors' antigens are unknown. The source material was PBMCs, sampled from a glioma patient whose treatment included an IDH1 peptide vaccine. These TCRs come from a man aged 35 to 55 with glioma. The conserved cysteine and the conserved F or W are not part of the CDR3 here. Fields, in order: V gene, D gene, J gene, CDR3 protein. D genes are given only for firm matches.

TRBV6-5	.	TRBJ1-2	ASSSPGQNYGYT
TRBV19	.	TRBJ2-5	ASSITGRRGETQY
TRBV5-4	TRBD2	TRBJ2-2	ASSLGLAGANTGELF
TRBV5-1	TRBD2	TRBJ2-3	ASSPGLAGSGDTQY
TRBV19	.	TRBJ1-1	ASEQGYTEAF
TRBV19	TRBD2	TRBJ2-5	ASSMGLEETQY
TRBV7-2	TRBD1	TRBJ1-2	ASSLGGTGANYGYT
TRBV25-1	.	TRBJ1-2	ASSDNVGYT
TRBV4-3	.	TRBJ2-1	ASSQDQGFEQF
TRBV6-1	TRBD1	TRBJ1-2	ASSEALTRRTGFLYGYT
TRBV5-6	.	.	ASSTLASYEQY
TRBV9	.	TRBJ2-3	ASSPGDPTDTQY
TRBV5-1	TRBD1	TRBJ1-1	ASSLAGGLMNTEAF
TRBV23-1	.	TRBJ1-3	ASSQSPRGLSGNTIY
TRBV18	.	TRBJ1-1	ASSPAAVNTEAF
TRBV2	.	TRBJ1-2	AGGRNNYGYT
TRBV6-5	.	TRBJ1-2	ASSYSAGSYT
TRBV29-1	.	TRBJ1-3	SVQEPLGNTIY
TRBV4-3	TRBD1	TRBJ1-1	ASSRGQGISTEAF
TRBV15	.	TRBJ2-7	ATSRDLAHSGEQY
TRBV7-7	.	TRBJ2-3	ASSPPSADTQY
TRBV29-1	.	TRBJ2-3	SVEPQRGTTGYTQY
TRBV11-2	.	TRBJ1-6	ASSLIGGSPLH
TRBV7-9	TRBD1	TRBJ1-4	ASTGLGIDRAGIEKLF
TRBV27	TRBD2	TRBJ2-5	ASSLGRELGETQY
TRBV11-2	.	TRBJ2-3	ASSLNAERQY
TRBV4-1	.	TRBJ1-2	ASSQDEAVPTYGYT
TRBV10-3	TRBD1	TRBJ1-2	AISDPTGIGYNGYT